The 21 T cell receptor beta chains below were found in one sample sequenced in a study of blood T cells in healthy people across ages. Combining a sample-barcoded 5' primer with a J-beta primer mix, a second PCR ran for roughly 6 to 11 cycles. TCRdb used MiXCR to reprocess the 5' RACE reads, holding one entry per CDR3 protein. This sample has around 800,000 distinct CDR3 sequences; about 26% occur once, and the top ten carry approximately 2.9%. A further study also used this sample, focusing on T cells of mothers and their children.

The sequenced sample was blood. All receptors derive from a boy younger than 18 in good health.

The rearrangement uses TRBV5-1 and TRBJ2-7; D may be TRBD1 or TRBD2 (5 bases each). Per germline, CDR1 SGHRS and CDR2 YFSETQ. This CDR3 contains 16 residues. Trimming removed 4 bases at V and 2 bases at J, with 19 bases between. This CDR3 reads CASSRSGTPAPYEQYF. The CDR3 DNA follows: TGCGCCAGCAGCCGGTCCGGGACGCCCGCGCCCTACGAGCAGTACTTC.

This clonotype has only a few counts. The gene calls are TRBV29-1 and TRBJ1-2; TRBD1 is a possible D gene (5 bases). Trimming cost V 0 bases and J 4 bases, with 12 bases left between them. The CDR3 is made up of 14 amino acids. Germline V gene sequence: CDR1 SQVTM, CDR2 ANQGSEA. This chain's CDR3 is CSVEDPGRSYGYTF. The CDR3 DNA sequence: TGCAGCGTTGAAGACCCAGGGAGAAGCTATGGCTACACCTTC.

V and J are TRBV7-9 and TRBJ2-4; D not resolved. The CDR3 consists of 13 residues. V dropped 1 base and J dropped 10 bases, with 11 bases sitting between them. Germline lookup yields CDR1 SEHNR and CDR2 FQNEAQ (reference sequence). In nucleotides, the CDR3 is TGTGCCAGCAGCTTAGATCCCCATTATATTCAGTACTTC. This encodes CASSLDPHYIQYF.

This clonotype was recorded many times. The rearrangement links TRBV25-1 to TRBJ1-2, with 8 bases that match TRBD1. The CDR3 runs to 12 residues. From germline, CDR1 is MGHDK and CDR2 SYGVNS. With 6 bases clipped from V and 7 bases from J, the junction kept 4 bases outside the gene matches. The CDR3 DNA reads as TGTGCCAGCAGATCACAGGGGGGTGGCTACACCTTC. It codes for CASRSQGGGYTF.

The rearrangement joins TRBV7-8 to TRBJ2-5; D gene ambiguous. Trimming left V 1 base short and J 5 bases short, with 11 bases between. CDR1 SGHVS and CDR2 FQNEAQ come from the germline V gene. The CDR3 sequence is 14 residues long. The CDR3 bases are TGTGCCAGCAGCTTAGGAGTACAGAAGGAGACCCAGTACTTC. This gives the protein CASSLGVQKETQYF.

This CDR3 reads CSVDGGLGEQYF. The CDR3 DNA sequence: TGCAGCGTTGATGGGGGCTTGGGGGAGCAGTACTTC. This chain joins TRBV29-1 and TRBJ2-7; TRBD1 is a possible D gene (6 bases). V was shortened by 3 bases and J by 7 bases, with 13 bases between the two germline ends. The length of the CDR3 is 12 residues. Germline V CDR1 and CDR2: SQVTM, ANQGSEA.

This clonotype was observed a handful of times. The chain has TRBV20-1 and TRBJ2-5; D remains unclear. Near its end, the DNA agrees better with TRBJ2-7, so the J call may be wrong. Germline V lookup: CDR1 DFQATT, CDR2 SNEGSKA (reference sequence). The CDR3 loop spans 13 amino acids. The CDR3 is CSASKVNSYEQYF. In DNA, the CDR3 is TGCAGTGCTAGTAAGGTTAACTCCTACGAGCAGTACTTC.

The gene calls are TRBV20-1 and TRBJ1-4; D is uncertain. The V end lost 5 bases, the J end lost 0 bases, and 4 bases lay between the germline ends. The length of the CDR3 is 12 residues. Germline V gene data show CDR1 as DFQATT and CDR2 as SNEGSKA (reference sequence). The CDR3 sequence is CSASATNEKLFF. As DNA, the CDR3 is TGCAGTGCTTCTGCAACTAATGAAAAACTGTTTTTT.

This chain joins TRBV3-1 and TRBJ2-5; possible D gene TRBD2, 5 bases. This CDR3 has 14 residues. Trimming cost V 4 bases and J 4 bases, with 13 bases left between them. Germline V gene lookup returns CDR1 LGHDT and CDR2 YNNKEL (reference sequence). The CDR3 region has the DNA TGTGCCAGCAGCCTATACGACCGGGGAGAGACCCAGTACTTC. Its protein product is CASSLYDRGETQYF.

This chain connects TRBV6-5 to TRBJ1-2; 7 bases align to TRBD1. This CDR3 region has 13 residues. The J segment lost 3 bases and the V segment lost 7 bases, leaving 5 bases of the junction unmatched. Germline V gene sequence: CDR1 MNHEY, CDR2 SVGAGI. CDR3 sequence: CASKVTGDYGYTF. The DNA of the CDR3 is TGTGCCAGCAAAGTAACAGGGGACTATGGCTACACCTTC.

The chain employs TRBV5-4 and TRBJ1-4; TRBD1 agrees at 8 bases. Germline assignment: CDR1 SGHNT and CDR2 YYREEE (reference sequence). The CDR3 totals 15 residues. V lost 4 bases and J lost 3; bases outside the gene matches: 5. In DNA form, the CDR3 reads TGTGCCAGCAGCCAGTCGACAGGGGCTAATGAAAAACTGTTTTTT. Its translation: CASSQSTGANEKLFF.

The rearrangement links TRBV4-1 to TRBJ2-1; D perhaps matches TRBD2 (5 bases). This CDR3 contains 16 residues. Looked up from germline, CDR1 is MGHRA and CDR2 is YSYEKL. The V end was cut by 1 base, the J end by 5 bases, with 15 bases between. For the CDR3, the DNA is TGCGCCAGCAGCCAAGTCTCCTCACTGGAGGACAATGAGCAGTTCTTC. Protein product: CASSQVSSLEDNEQFF.

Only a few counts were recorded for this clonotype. For the CDR3, the DNA is TGTGCCAGCAGCTTAGTGGGTCAGACGGGTAATTCACCCCTCCACTTT. This gives the protein CASSLVGQTGNSPLHF. The chain recombines TRBV7-2 with TRBJ1-6; D is undetermined. The CDR3 is 16 residues long. V lost 1 base to trimming and J lost 6 bases, with 13 bases between them. In germline, CDR1 is SGHTA, CDR2 FQGNSA.

The CDR3 bases are TGTGCCAGCTCAAGGCAATCGGTATACAATGAGCAGTTCTTC. Residues: CASSRQSVYNEQFF. This sequence joins TRBV7-9 and TRBJ2-1; D not resolved. CDR3 size: 14 residues. From germline, CDR1 is SEHNR and CDR2 FQNEAQ (reference sequence). The V gene lost 8 bases and the J gene lost 4 bases, with 15 bases spanning the gap.

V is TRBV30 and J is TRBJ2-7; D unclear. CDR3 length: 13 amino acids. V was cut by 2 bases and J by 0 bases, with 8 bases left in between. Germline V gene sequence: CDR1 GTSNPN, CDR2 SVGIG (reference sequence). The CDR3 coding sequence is TGTGCCTGGAGTTGGCGCAGCTCCTACGAGCAGTACTTC. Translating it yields CAWSWRSSYEQYF.

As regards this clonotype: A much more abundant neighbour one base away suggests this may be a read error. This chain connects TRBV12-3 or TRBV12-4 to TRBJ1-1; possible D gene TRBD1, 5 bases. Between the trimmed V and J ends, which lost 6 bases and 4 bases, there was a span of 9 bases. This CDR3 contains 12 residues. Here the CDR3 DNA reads TGTGCCAGCAGCCCAGGGAGCACTGAAGCTTTCTTT. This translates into CASSPGSTEAFF.

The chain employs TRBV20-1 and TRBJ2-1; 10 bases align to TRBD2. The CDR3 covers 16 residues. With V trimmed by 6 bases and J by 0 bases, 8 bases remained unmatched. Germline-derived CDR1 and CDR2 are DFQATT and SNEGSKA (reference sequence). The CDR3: CSATNLAGVSYNEQFF. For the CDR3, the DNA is TGCAGTGCGACAAACCTAGCGGGGGTCTCCTACAATGAGCAGTTCTTC.

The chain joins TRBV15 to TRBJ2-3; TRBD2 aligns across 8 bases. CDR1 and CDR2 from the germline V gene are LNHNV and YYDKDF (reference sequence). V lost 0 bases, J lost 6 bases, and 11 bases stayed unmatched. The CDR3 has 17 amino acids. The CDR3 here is CATSRDERDGGVDTQYF. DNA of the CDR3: TGTGCCACCAGCAGAGACGAGAGGGACGGGGGGGTTGATACGCAGTATTTT.

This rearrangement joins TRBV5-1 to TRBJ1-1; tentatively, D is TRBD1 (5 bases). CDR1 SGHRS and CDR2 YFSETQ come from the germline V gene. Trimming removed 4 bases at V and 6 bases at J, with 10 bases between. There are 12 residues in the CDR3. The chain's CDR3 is CASSGGVAEAFF. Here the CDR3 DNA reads TGCGCCAGCAGCGGAGGGGTTGCTGAAGCTTTCTTT.

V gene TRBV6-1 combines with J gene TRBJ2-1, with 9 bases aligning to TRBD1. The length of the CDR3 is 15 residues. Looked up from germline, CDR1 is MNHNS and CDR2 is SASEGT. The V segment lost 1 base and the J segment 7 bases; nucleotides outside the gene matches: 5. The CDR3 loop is CASSEVLGQGNEQFF. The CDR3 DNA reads TGTGCCAGCAGTGAAGTTTTGGGACAGGGAAATGAGCAGTTCTTC.

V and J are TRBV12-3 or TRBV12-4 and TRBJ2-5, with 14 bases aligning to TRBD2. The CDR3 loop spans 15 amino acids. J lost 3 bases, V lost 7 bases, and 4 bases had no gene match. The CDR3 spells CASTRTSGGKETQYF. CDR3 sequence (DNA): TGTGCCAGCACCAGGACTAGCGGGGGGAAAGAGACCCAGTACTTC.